The 10 T cell receptor beta chains below come from one sample, sequenced in a study of control samples from healthy donors and cancer patients. TCRdb keeps only in-frame clones here, not all; method: immunoSEQ multiplex PCR. The sample has tens of thousands of clones, 83% seen once. The sample consisted of blood. Every receptor here comes from a man between 60 and 75 years old in good health.

CDR3 in DNA: TGTGCCAGCTTTCCAGGCCCGAACACCGGGGAGCTGTTTTTT. Its translation is CASFPGPNTGELFF. The gene calls are TRBV2 and TRBJ2-2; D unclear. Between the trimmed V and J ends, which lost 8 bases and 0 bases, there was a span of 10 bases. The CDR3 runs to 14 residues. Germline V gene lookup returns CDR1 SNHLY and CDR2 FYNNEI.

In its sample, this clone was seen a few times. This chain joins TRBV3-1 (or the pseudogene TRBV3-2) and TRBJ2-6; 8 bases agree with TRBD2. V lost 8 bases and J lost 1; bases outside the gene matches: 10. The CDR3 consists of 17 residues. Germline-derived CDR1 and CDR2 are LGHDT and YNNKEL (reference sequence). CDR3 sequence reads: CASSRLLAGSGANVLTF. CDR3 nucleotides: TGTGCCAGCTCCCGACTCTTAGCGGGATCTGGGGCCAACGTCCTGACTTTC.

J is TRBJ2-1 and V is TRBV24-1; 12 bases match TRBD1. CDR1 and CDR2 from the germline V gene are KGHDR and SFDVKD. V dropped 2 bases and J dropped 8; count of bases not matched to a gene: 6. This CDR3 has 16 residues. CDR3 nucleotide sequence: TGTGCCACCAGTGATTCACCGGGACAGGGGGCCGATGAGCAGTTCTTC. Translated: CATSDSPGQGADEQFF.

V usage is TRBV19 and J usage is TRBJ1-1; D possibly corresponds to TRBD1 (5 bases). Trimming pared 6 bases from V and 0 bases from J, leaving 11 bases between. The CDR3 runs 14 residues. Germline lookup yields CDR1 LNHDA and CDR2 SQIVND (reference sequence). The CDR3 nucleotides are TGTGCCAGTAGCCAGGGAAGGGTGAACACTGAAGCTTTCTTT. Translating gives CASSQGRVNTEAFF.

The gene calls are TRBV4-1 and TRBJ2-1, with D possibly TRBD2 on 5 matching bases. CDR1 MGHRA and CDR2 YSYEKL come from the germline V gene. Trimming stripped 3 bases from V and 8 bases from J, with 8 bases between. The CDR3 is 12 amino acids. The CDR3 sequence is CASSQASYEQFF. Here the CDR3 DNA reads TGCGCCAGCAGCCAGGCTAGCTATGAGCAGTTCTTC.

V is TRBV29-1 and J is TRBJ2-2; D ambiguous. This CDR3 contains 13 residues. Germline V gene sequence: CDR1 SQVTM, CDR2 ANQGSEA. V was clipped by 3 bases and J by 0 bases, with 5 bases between them. CDR3 DNA: TGCAGCGTTGATAGTACGAACACCGGGGAGCTGTTTTTT. Translated, it gives CSVDSTNTGELFF.

The genes are TRBV12-5 and TRBJ2-1; 8 bases agree with TRBD2. This CDR3 spans 15 amino acids. The junction had 9 bases not matched to a gene; V was cut back by 6 bases and J by 5 bases. From germline, CDR1 is LGHNT and CDR2 FRNRAP. The CDR3 coding sequence is TGTGCTAGTGGCCTGGGACTAGTCACAAACAATGAGCAGTTCTTC. This codes for CASGLGLVTNNEQFF.

The rearrangement joins TRBV15 to TRBJ2-7; D gene unclear. Trimming stripped 4 bases from V and 8 bases from J, with 9 bases between. CDR1 and CDR2 from the germline V gene are LNHNV and YYDKDF (reference sequence). CDR3 size: 11 residues. The CDR3 DNA is TGTGCCACCAGCACCCGGAGCAAGCAGTACTTC. Protein: CATSTRSKQYF.

This clone showed up just once. V usage is TRBV27 and J usage is TRBJ2-2; D is unresolved. V dropped 5 bases and J dropped 6 bases, with 7 bases sitting between them. CDR1 is MNHEY, CDR2 SMNVEV, per germline (reference sequence). The CDR3 has 12 amino acids. CDR3 DNA sequence: TGTGCCAGCAGTCCCCGGGCCGGGGAGCTGTTTTTT. This codes for CASSPRAGELFF.

The gene calls are TRBV2 and TRBJ2-1, with 7 bases aligning to TRBD2. CDR1 and CDR2 from the germline V gene are SNHLY and FYNNEI. The junction had 11 bases not matched to a gene; V was cut back by 8 bases and J by 7 bases. The CDR3 is 14 amino acids. The CDR3 is CASRVSGMWNEQFF. CDR3 sequence (DNA): TGTGCCAGCCGCGTAAGCGGGATGTGGAATGAGCAGTTCTTC.